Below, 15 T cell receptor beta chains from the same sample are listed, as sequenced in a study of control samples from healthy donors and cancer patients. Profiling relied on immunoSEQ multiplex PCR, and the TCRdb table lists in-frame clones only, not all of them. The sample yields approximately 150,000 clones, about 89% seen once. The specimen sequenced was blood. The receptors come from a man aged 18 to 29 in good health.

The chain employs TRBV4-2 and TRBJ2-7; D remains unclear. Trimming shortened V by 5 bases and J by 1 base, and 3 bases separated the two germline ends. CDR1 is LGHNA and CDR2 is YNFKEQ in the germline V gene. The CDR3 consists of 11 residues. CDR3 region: CASSSSYEQYF. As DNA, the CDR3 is TGTGCCAGCAGCTCATCCTACGAGCAGTACTTC.

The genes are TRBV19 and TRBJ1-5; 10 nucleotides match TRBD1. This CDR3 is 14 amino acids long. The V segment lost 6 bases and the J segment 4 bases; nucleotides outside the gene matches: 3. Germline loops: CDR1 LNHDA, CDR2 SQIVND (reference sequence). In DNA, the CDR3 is TGTGCCAGTAGCGGACAGGGGGGGAATCAGCCCCAGCATTTT. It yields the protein CASSGQGGNQPQHF.

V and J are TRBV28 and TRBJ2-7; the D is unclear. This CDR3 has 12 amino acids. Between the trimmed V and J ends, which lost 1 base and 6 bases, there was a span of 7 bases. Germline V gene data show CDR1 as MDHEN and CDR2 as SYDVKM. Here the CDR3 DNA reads TGTGCCAGCAGTTTATCCCACGGCGAGCAGTACTTC. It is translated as CASSLSHGEQYF.

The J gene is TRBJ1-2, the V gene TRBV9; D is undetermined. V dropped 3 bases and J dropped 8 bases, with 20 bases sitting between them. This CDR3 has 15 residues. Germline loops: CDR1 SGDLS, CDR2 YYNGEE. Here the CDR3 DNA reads TGTGCCAGCAGCGCGGAGGGCAAAACCACGATGGGCTACACCTTC. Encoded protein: CASSAEGKTTMGYTF.

CDR3 residues: CASSLEASGVHEQYF. Written as DNA, the CDR3 is TGTGCCAGCAGCTTAGAGGCTAGCGGGGTCCACGAGCAGTACTTC. The V and J genes are TRBV7-2 and TRBJ2-7; 9 positions agree with TRBD2. CDR1 is SGHTA, CDR2 FQGNSA, per germline. The CDR3 totals 15 residues. V shed 1 base, J shed 5 bases, and the junction held 6 bases outside the gene matches.

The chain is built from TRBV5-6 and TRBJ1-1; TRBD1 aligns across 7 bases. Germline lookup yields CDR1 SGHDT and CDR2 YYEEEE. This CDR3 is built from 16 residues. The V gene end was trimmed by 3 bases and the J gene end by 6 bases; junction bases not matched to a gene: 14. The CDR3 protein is CASSSGGPRTRAEAFF. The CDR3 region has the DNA TGTGCCAGCAGCTCAGGGGGTCCCCGTACCCGGGCTGAAGCTTTCTTT.

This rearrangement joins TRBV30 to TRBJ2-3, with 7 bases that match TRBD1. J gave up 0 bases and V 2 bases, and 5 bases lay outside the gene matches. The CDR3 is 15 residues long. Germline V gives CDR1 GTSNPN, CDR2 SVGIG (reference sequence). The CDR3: CAWSKDRSSTDTQYF. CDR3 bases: TGTGCCTGGAGTAAGGACAGGTCTAGCACAGATACGCAGTATTTT.

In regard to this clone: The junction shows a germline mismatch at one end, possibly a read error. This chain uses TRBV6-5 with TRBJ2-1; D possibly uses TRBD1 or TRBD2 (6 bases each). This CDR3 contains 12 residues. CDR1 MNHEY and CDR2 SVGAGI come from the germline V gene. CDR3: CASSYPTGARIF. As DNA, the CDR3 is TGTGCCAGCAGTTACCCCACGGGGGCCAGAATCTTC.

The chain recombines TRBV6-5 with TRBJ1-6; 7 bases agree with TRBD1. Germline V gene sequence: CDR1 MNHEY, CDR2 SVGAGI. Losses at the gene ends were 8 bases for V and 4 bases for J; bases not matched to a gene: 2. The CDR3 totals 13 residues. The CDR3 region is CASRGQYNSPLHF. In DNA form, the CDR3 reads TGTGCCAGCCGGGGACAGTATAATTCACCCCTCCACTTT.

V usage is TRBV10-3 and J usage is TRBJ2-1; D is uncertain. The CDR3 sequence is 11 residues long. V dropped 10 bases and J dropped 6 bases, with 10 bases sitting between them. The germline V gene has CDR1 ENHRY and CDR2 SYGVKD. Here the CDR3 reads CATKRSNEQFF. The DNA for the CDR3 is TGTGCCACCAAACGGAGCAATGAGCAGTTCTTC.

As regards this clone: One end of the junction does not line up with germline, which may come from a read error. The CDR3 nucleotides are TGCAGTGCTTTGGTTGGAGTGTCAACCTTATTC. It is translated as CSALVGVSTLF. The chain recombines TRBV20-1 with TRBJ2-7; the D is unclear. Germline CDR1 is DFQATT and CDR2 is SNEGSKA (reference sequence). The CDR3 is made up of 11 amino acids.

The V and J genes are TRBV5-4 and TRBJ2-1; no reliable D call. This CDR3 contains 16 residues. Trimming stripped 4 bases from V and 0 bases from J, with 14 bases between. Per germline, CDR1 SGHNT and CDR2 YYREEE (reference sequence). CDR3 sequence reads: CASSTSLDSSYNEQFF. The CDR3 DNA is TGTGCCAGCAGCACGAGTCTGGATAGCTCCTACAATGAGCAGTTCTTC.

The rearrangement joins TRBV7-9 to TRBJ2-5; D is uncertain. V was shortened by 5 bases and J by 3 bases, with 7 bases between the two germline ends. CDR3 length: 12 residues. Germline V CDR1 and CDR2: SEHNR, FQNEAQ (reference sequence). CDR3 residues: CASSLVEETQYF. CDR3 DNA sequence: TGTGCCAGCAGCCTGGTAGAAGAGACCCAGTACTTC.

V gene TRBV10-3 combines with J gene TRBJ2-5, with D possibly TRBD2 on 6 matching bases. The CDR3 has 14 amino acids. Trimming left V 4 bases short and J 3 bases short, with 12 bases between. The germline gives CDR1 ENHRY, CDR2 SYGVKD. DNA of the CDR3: TGTGCCATCAGTGGGGGGGACTTGGAAGAGACCCAGTACTTC. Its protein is CAISGGDLEETQYF.

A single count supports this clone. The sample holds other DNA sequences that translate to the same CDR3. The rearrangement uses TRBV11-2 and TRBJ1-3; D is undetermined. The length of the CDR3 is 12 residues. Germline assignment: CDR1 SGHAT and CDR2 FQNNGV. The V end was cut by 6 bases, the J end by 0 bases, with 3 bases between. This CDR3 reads CASSPSGNTIYF. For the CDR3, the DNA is TGTGCCAGCAGTCCCTCTGGAAACACCATATATTTT. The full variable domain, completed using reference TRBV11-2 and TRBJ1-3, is EAGVAQSPRYKIIEKRQSVAFWCNPISGHATLYWYQQILGQGPKLLIQFQNNGVVDDSQLPKDRFSAERLKGVDSTLKIQPAKLEDSAVYLCASSPSGNTIYFGEGSWLTVV.